These 9 T cell receptor beta chains were all obtained from the same sample, sequenced in a study of post-analysis software for immune sequencing data. Study results and caveats: Included in a set of roughly five TRBV segments more frequent in patients than controls were TRBV5-6, TRBV5-1 and TRBV20-1.

These TCRs are of unknown antigen specificity. TCR beta cDNA libraries included unique molecular identifiers. TCRdb reprocessed the PCR reads with MiXCR, giving one entry per CDR3 protein. Here the sample spans some 260,000 distinct CDR3 sequences, less than 40% being singletons. Sequenced input: blood. These receptors all come from a girl under 18 with multiple sclerosis.

In this sample, this clonotype turned up many times. V is TRBV5-5 and J is TRBJ1-2, with 9 bases matching TRBD1. The junction had 9 bases not matched to a gene; V was cut back by 2 bases and J by 4 bases. CDR1 SGHKS and CDR2 YYEKEE come from the germline V gene (reference sequence). The CDR3 extends over 16 amino acids. The CDR3 here is CASSFEQGARIYGYTF. In DNA form, the CDR3 reads TGTGCCAGCAGCTTCGAACAGGGGGCGAGGATCTATGGCTACACCTTC.

The chain links TRBV12-3 or TRBV12-4 to TRBJ2-2; no reliable D call. The CDR3 is 12 amino acids. Trimming left V 7 bases short and J 6 bases short, with 9 bases between. In DNA, the CDR3 is TGTGCCAGCACCCCCAACCCCGGGGAGCTGTTTTTT. Protein sequence: CASTPNPGELFF.

This chain links TRBV7-2 with TRBJ2-3, with D unresolved. The CDR3 runs to 15 residues. Germline CDR1 and CDR2: SGHTA and FQGNSA. Trimming took off 2 bases at V and 2 bases at J, with 11 bases between the two ends. The CDR3 DNA is TGTGCCAGCAGCTTATCAACAGCTCTCACAGATACGCAGTATTTT. Its protein is CASSLSTALTDTQYF.

This clonotype came up many times. The V gene is TRBV20-1, the J gene TRBJ1-1; tentative D call: TRBD1 (5 bases). V was clipped by 3 bases and J by 1 base, with 12 bases between them. Germline V gene lookup returns CDR1 DFQATT and CDR2 SNEGSKA (reference sequence). This CDR3 is built from 14 residues. The CDR3: CSARRGPGNTEAFF. CDR3 sequence (DNA): TGCAGTGCTAGGAGGGGCCCCGGGAACACTGAAGCTTTCTTT.

This chain connects TRBV5-1 to TRBJ2-2; perhaps TRBD2 as D (7 bases). Trimming removed 2 bases at V and 4 bases at J, with 15 bases between. CDR1 is SGHRS and CDR2 is YFSETQ in the germline V gene. The CDR3 has 16 amino acids. DNA for the CDR3: TGCGCCAGCAGCTTACAGGGACTACGTGGCACCGGGGAGCTGTTTTTT. Translated: CASSLQGLRGTGELFF.

This clonotype was seen a handful of times. This chain connects TRBV2 to TRBJ1-1; D gene ambiguous. Deletions cut 10 bases from V and 2 bases from J, with 14 bases between. Germline-derived CDR1 and CDR2 are SNHLY and FYNNEI. The CDR3 is 13 residues long. CDR3 nucleotides: TGTGCCACCAAACAGTATGAAAACACTGAAGCTTTCTTT. This gives the protein CATKQYENTEAFF.

The V gene is TRBV14, the J gene TRBJ2-3; D may correspond to TRBD1 or TRBD2 (5 bases each). The CDR3 extends over 18 amino acids. Trimming left V 8 bases short and J 5 bases short, with 29 bases between. Germline lookup yields CDR1 SGHDN and CDR2 FVKESK. The CDR3 region is CASRRTQKTLARGDTQYF. In DNA form, the CDR3 reads TGTGCCAGCCGGCGGACACAGAAAACACTTGCCCGGGGAGATACGCAGTATTTT. Supplemented by reference TRBV14 and TRBJ2-3, the full variable domain reads EAGVTQFPSHSVIEKGQTVTLRCDPISGHDNLYWYRRVMGKEIKFLLHFVKESKQDESGMPNNRFLAERTGGTYSTLKVQPAELEDSGVYFCASRRTQKTLARGDTQYFGPGTRLTVL.

This chain joins TRBV20-1 and TRBJ2-3; no firm D call. Trimming stripped 1 base from V and 4 bases from J, with 6 bases between. Germline V lookup: CDR1 DFQATT, CDR2 SNEGSKA (reference sequence). This CDR3 is built from 12 residues. This CDR3 is CSARVAADTQYF. The CDR3 DNA reads as TGCAGTGCTAGAGTAGCAGCAGATACGCAGTATTTT.

This clonotype was recorded at least ten times. This chain connects TRBV28 to TRBJ1-5; TRBD1 might be the D (6 bases). Germline V lookup: CDR1 MDHEN, CDR2 SYDVKM. Trimming took 2 bases from V and 4 from J, leaving 9 bases between them. The CDR3 spans 14 residues. CDR3 in amino acids: CASSLGTGNQPQHF. The CDR3 DNA is TGTGCCAGCAGTTTAGGTACAGGGAATCAGCCCCAGCATTTT.